One sample yielded the 25 T cell receptor beta chains listed below, sequenced in a study of OX40 agonist ivuxolimab in advanced cancers. Sequencing was performed with immunoSEQ multiplex PCR; in TCRdb, only in-frame clones are kept and a portion is missing. Here the sample spans about 65,000 clones, roughly 80% being singletons. This sample comprised CD4+ or CD8+ T cells sorted from blood, obtained in a trial of the OX40 agonist ivuxolimab. These receptors were collected from an adult with an advanced solid tumor such as melanoma, head and neck, liver or kidney cancer.

The chain couples TRBV19 to TRBJ1-5; a weak D match, TRBD1 (6 bases). V shed 3 bases and J shed 6 bases, with 21 bases lying between them. The germline gives CDR1 LNHDA, CDR2 SQIVND (reference sequence). This CDR3 region has 17 residues. The chain's CDR3 is CASSMWRGKGWTQPQHF. CDR3 nucleotides: TGTGCCAGTAGTATGTGGAGGGGGAAAGGTTGGACTCAGCCCCAGCATTTT.

This chain uses TRBV5-1 with TRBJ2-5; unclear D gene. The CDR3 contains 14 residues. Per the germline V gene, CDR1 is SGHRS and CDR2 is YFSETQ. Trimming took 1 base from V and 5 from J, leaving 12 bases between them. In nucleotides, the CDR3 is TGCGCCAGCAGCTTGACCCTCGATCCGGAGACCCAGTACTTC. Its protein product is CASSLTLDPETQYF.

The V and J genes are TRBV5-1 and TRBJ2-6; D uncertain. V lost 4 bases to trimming and J lost 4 bases, with 9 bases between them. This CDR3 contains 14 residues. Germline lookup yields CDR1 SGHRS and CDR2 YFSETQ. The CDR3 spells CASSGVTGANVLTF. The CDR3 DNA sequence: TGCGCCAGCAGCGGGGTAACCGGGGCCAACGTCCTGACTTTC.

V and J are TRBV4-2 and TRBJ2-2; tentatively, D is TRBD2 (6 bases). The length of the CDR3 is 18 residues. Trimming pared 1 base from V and 1 base from J, leaving 16 bases between. CDR1 and CDR2 from the germline V gene are LGHNA and YNFKEQ. CDR3 nucleotides: TGTGCCAGCAGCCAAGTAAGGGCTAGCGCTCAGAACACCGGGGAGCTGTTTTTT. The encoded protein is CASSQVRASAQNTGELFF.

V usage is TRBV5-4 and J usage is TRBJ2-1, with 14 bases aligning to TRBD2. Germline CDR1 is SGHNT and CDR2 is YYREEE (reference sequence). J gave up 5 bases and V 4 bases, and 8 bases lay outside the gene matches. The CDR3 extends over 17 amino acids. The DNA of the CDR3 is TGTGCCAGCAGCACCTGGACTAGCGGGAGGAGCCACAATGAGCAGTTCTTC. It yields the protein CASSTWTSGRSHNEQFF.

The chain recombines TRBV19 with TRBJ2-5, with 10 bases that match TRBD2. The assigned J gene may be wrong: the sequence end matches TRBJ2-7 better. CDR3 length equals 15 residues. Germline assignment: CDR1 LNHDA and CDR2 SQIVND (reference sequence). The CDR3: CASSIGAGGSYEQYF. Written as DNA, the CDR3 is TGTGCCAGTAGTATCGGAGCGGGAGGGTCCTACGAGCAGTACTTC.

The chain recombines TRBV7-9 with TRBJ1-2; D not certain. The CDR3 has 12 amino acids. The V gene lost 1 base and the J gene lost 5 bases, with 5 bases spanning the gap. Germline CDR1 SEHNR, CDR2 FQNEAQ (reference sequence). The CDR3 here is CASSLGPYGYTF. The CDR3 nucleotides are TGTGCCAGCAGCTTAGGTCCGTATGGCTACACCTTC.

The gene calls are TRBV4-3 and TRBJ2-1; TRBD2 aligns across 11 bases. The CDR3 covers 15 residues. Trimming removed 0 bases from V and 9 bases from J; junction bases left unmatched: 4. CDR1 and CDR2 (germline): LGHNA, YSLEER. The CDR3 sequence is CASSQDPGLAGEQFF. The CDR3 region has the DNA TGCGCCAGCAGCCAAGATCCCGGACTAGCGGGTGAGCAGTTCTTC.

This rearrangement joins TRBV5-1 to TRBJ1-3, with TRBD1 identical over 7 bases. CDR3 length equals 16 residues. The germline V gene encodes CDR1 SGHRS and CDR2 YFSETQ. V lost 4 bases, J lost 0 bases, and 7 bases stayed unmatched. The CDR3 protein is CASSPQGQNSGNTIYF. CDR3 DNA sequence: TGCGCCAGCAGCCCACAGGGGCAGAACTCTGGAAACACCATATATTTT.

This chain connects TRBV5-1 to TRBJ1-3, with unresolved D. This CDR3 spans 15 amino acids. In germline, CDR1 is SGHRS, CDR2 YFSETQ. V was trimmed by 4 bases and J by 0 bases, leaving 11 bases between them. This CDR3 is CASSPGPTSGNTIYF. The CDR3 DNA is TGCGCCAGCAGCCCCGGGCCTACCTCTGGAAACACCATATATTTT.

The J gene is TRBJ2-5, the V gene TRBV30; 7 bases line up with TRBD2. CDR3 length: 11 residues. Germline CDR1 GTSNPN, CDR2 SVGIG (reference sequence). Germline trimming cut 3 bases from V and 7 bases from J; bases unmatched to any gene: 2. The CDR3 DNA sequence: TGTGCCTGGAGCTGGGAGGGGACCCAGTACTTC. It encodes CAWSWEGTQYF.

The chain couples TRBV21-1 to TRBJ2-5; the table calls TRBD2, which could not be checked here. TRBV21-1 is a pseudogene segment. This CDR3 region has 15 residues. CDR3 DNA: TGTGCCAGCAGCCCCCCCCAGGTAGCGGGCCGGGAGCAGTACTTC. It yields the protein CASSPPQVAGREQYF.

V is TRBV2 and J is TRBJ2-1; TRBD2 aligns across 10 bases. Germline V gives CDR1 SNHLY, CDR2 FYNNEI. Trimming cost V 6 bases and J 5 bases; bases outside gene matches: 16. The CDR3 totals 18 residues. CDR3 sequence: CASSGNQNGLAENNEQFF. The CDR3 DNA sequence: TGTGCCAGCAGCGGAAATCAGAACGGACTAGCGGAGAACAATGAGCAGTTCTTC.

The chain links TRBV9 to TRBJ1-3; D is unresolved. Trimming removed 2 bases at V and 0 bases at J, with 15 bases between. The germline CDR1 and CDR2 sequences are SGDLS and YYNGEE. The CDR3 is 17 amino acids. The CDR3, as DNA: TGTGCCAGCAGCGTTGGCCGGATGGCGAGCTCTGGAAACACCATATATTTT. Amino acids: CASSVGRMASSGNTIYF.

There are a few counts of this clone. The J gene is TRBJ2-5, the V gene TRBV11-2; 7 bases align to TRBD2. This CDR3 is 13 amino acids long. J gave up 4 bases and V 1 base, and 0 bases lay outside the gene matches. CDR1 is SGHAT and CDR2 is FQNNGV in the germline V gene. Here the CDR3 DNA reads TGTGCCAGCAGCTTAGCGGGGGGAGAGACCCAGTACTTC. This sequence encodes CASSLAGGETQYF. Full variable domain (missing parts from reference TRBV11-2 and TRBJ2-5): EAGVAQSPRYKIIEKRQSVAFWCNPISGHATLYWYQQILGQGPKLLIQFQNNGVVDDSQLPKDRFSAERLKGVDSTLKIQPAKLEDSAVYLCASSLAGGETQYFGPGTRLLVL.

This clone was recorded a few times. The chain employs TRBV2 and TRBJ1-2; no firm D call. CDR1 and CDR2 from the germline V gene are SNHLY and FYNNEI. This CDR3 spans 14 amino acids. V was pared by 7 bases and J by 2 bases, with 14 bases between. For the CDR3, the DNA is TGTGCCAGCATGGGGTTCCTAGGAAACTATGGCTACACCTTC. Translating it yields CASMGFLGNYGYTF.

The chain combines TRBV18 with TRBJ2-3; 10 positions match TRBD1. From germline, CDR1 is KGHSH and CDR2 LQKENI. This CDR3 has 15 amino acids. The ends lost 3 bases at V and 3 bases at J; junction bases unmatched: 3. Written as DNA, the CDR3 is TGTGCCAGCTCACCCTGGACAGGGGGGACAGATACGCAGTATTTT. Encoded protein: CASSPWTGGTDTQYF.

Relative to its sample, this clone is medium-sized (0.01 to 0.1%). The chain combines TRBV16 with TRBJ1-1, with D perhaps matching TRBD1 (5 bases). This CDR3 comprises 13 residues. Trimming shortened V by 2 bases and J by 7 bases, and 11 bases separated the two germline ends. Looked up from germline, CDR1 is KGHSY and CDR2 is FQNENV. The CDR3 DNA reads TGTGCCAGCAGCCAACAGCAAGGGGATGAAGCTTTCTTT. The encoded protein is CASSQQQGDEAFF.

The V call is TRBV27, the J call TRBJ1-1; 9 positions match TRBD1. Germline V gives CDR1 MNHEY, CDR2 SMNVEV (reference sequence). After removal of 7 bases from V and 8 bases from J, the junction contained 5 bases not matched to a gene. This CDR3 has 12 amino acids. The CDR3 DNA reads TGTGCCAGCATTGCCGGGACAGGGGAAGCTTTCTTT. It yields the protein CASIAGTGEAFF.

The rearrangement links TRBV2 to TRBJ2-1, with D unclear. V was cut by 2 bases and J by 8 bases, with 16 bases left in between. The CDR3 has 15 residues. The germline V gene encodes CDR1 SNHLY and CDR2 FYNNEI. The chain's CDR3 is CASSEIGFGSDEQFF. CDR3 DNA sequence: TGTGCCAGCAGTGAAATCGGATTCGGGTCTGATGAGCAGTTCTTC.

This sequence joins TRBV7-2 and TRBJ2-5; TRBD2 is a possible D gene (5 bases). Trimming pared 5 bases from V and 3 bases from J, leaving 13 bases between. There are 14 residues in the CDR3. Germline V gene sequence: CDR1 SGHTA, CDR2 FQGNSA. This CDR3 is CASSRGMREETQYF. The CDR3 DNA sequence: TGTGCCAGCAGCCGAGGGATGAGGGAAGAGACCCAGTACTTC.

This chain links TRBV5-6 with TRBJ2-7, with TRBD1 matching 7 bases. The CDR3 has 15 amino acids. The J segment lost 0 bases and the V segment lost 0 bases, leaving 3 bases of the junction unmatched. CDR1 and CDR2 (germline): SGHDT, YYEEEE. CDR3 DNA: TGTGCCAGCAGCTTGGAAAACAGGGGCTCCTACGAGCAGTACGTC. Encoded protein: CASSLENRGSYEQYV.

The sample holds one count of this clone. The V and J genes are TRBV7-8 and TRBJ1-6, with D unresolved. There are 20 residues in the CDR3. The V end lost 1 base, the J end lost 1 base, and 20 bases lay between the germline ends. Germline-derived CDR1 and CDR2 are SGHVS and FQNEAQ. CDR3 amino acids: CASSLVVGPATISYNSPLHF. The CDR3 DNA reads TGTGCCAGCAGCTTAGTAGTTGGACCAGCCACGATATCCTATAATTCACCCCTCCACTTT. Combining the CDR3 with reference TRBV7-8 and TRBJ1-6 gives the whole variable domain GAGVSQSPRYKVAKRGQDVALRCDPISGHVSLFWYQQALGQGPEFLTYFQNEAQLDKSGLPSDRFFAERPEGSVSTLKIQRTQQEDSAVYLCASSLVVGPATISYNSPLHFGNGTRLTVT.

V and J are TRBV6-5 and TRBJ1-1; unclear D gene. CDR3 length: 13 amino acids. Looked up from germline, CDR1 is MNHEY and CDR2 is SVGAGI. Deletions cut 2 bases from V and 5 bases from J, with 9 bases between. CDR3 residues: CASSYTFGTEAFF. The DNA of the CDR3 is TGTGCCAGCAGTTACACGTTCGGGACTGAAGCTTTCTTT.

V is TRBV11-3 and J is TRBJ2-2; 7 nucleotides agree with TRBD1. The CDR3 runs 14 residues. V lost 5 bases to trimming and J lost 4 bases; unmatched junction nucleotides: 4. Germline assignment: CDR1 SGHNT and CDR2 YENEEA. The CDR3 reads CASSAGTATGELFF. CDR3 coding DNA: TGTGCCAGCAGCGCCGGGACAGCCACCGGGGAGCTGTTTTTT.